These T cell receptor beta chains were read from a single sample in a study of cytomegalovirus exposure and HLA in healthy donors. Profiled with immunoSEQ multiplex PCR; TCRdb holds only in-frame clones, not every one. This sample carries more than 150,000 clones, roughly four fifths of them seen once, and the ten largest clones take about 1.6%. The specimen sequenced was PBMCs. The receptors shown here come from a man aged 50 or older in good health and CMV-seronegative. CDR3s include the opening cysteine and the closing phenylalanine or tryptophan. Fields, in order: V gene, D gene, J gene, clone size, CDR3 DNA, CDR3 protein. The D gene is left open where the match is weak. Not all rows give a size; the values are once, few, many and, for expanded clones, a class.

TRBV28	NA	TRBJ2-2	once	TGTGCCAGCGCCCATGGGGGGACTCCGAACACCGGGGAGCTGTTTTTT	CASAHGGTPNTGELFF
TRBV9	NA	TRBJ2-2	NA	TGTGCCAGCAGCGTTAGTATAGCGGTCAACACCGGGGAGCTGTTTTTT	CASSVSIAVNTGELFF
TRBV7-2	TRBD2	TRBJ2-6	NA	TGTGCCAGCAGCTTGTGGACTAGCGCTGGGGCCAACGTCCTGACTTTC	CASSLWTSAGANVLTF
TRBV4-3	NA	TRBJ1-5	NA	TGCGCCAGCAGCCAGGGCTTCGGGGAAGTAACGCCCCAGCATTTT	CASSQGFGEVTPQHF
TRBV9	TRBD1	TRBJ2-7	NA	TGTGCCAGCAGCGTAGCACAGGGGACCTACGAGCAGTACTTC	CASSVAQGTYEQYF
TRBV7-9	TRBD2	TRBJ2-7	NA	TGTGCCAGCAGCCTGGGACTAGCGGGAGGGTCCTACGAGCAGTACTTC	CASSLGLAGGSYEQYF
TRBV4-2	TRBD2	TRBJ2-3	NA	TGTGCCAGCAGCCAAGAAGCGGCTAGCGGGGTCGAACGCACAGATACGCAGTATTTT	CASSQEAASGVERTDTQYF
TRBV18	TRBD2	TRBJ2-1	NA	TGTGCCAGCTCACCACCGCGAGCGGGGGTCTACAATGAGCAGTTCTTC	CASSPPRAGVYNEQFF
TRBV6-5	NA	TRBJ1-6	NA	TGTGCCAGCAGTTTTCATTTAAGCCCGAATTCACCCCTCCACTTT	CASSFHLSPNSPLHF
TRBV6-4	NA	TRBJ1-6	NA	TGTGCCAGCAGTGATCGAGCAGGGGTTAATTCACCCCTCCACTTT	CASSDRAGVNSPLHF
TRBV11-3	TRBD1	TRBJ2-7	NA	TGTGCCAGCAGCCCGCGGGACAGGACCTACGAGCAGTACTTC	CASSPRDRTYEQYF
TRBV2	TRBD1	TRBJ1-5	NA	TGTGCCAGCAGTCGCTACGGGACAGGAGATCAGCCCCAGCATTTT	CASSRYGTGDQPQHF
TRBV4-2	NA	TRBJ2-5	NA	TGTGCCAGCAGCCAAGACCTCCTCGGGACCCAGTACTTC	CASSQDLLGTQYF
TRBV29-1	TRBD1	TRBJ2-1	NA	TGCAGCTGGACAGGGTCGGAAACAAATTACAATGAGCAGTTCTTC	CSWTGSETNYNEQFF
TRBV5-1	TRBD1	TRBJ2-1	NA	TGCGCCAGCAGCTTGCTAGGTACAGGGGTGCAGATCGGGTCCTACAATGAGCAGTTCTTC	CASSLLGTGVQIGSYNEQFF
TRBV7-2	NA	TRBJ1-1	once	TGTGCCAGCAGCCCCAGCCGGACAACGAACACTGAAGCTTTCTTT	CASSPSRTTNTEAFF
TRBV30	TRBD1	TRBJ1-2	NA	TGTGCCTGGAGCACAGGGGGCTATGGCTACACCTTC	CAWSTGGYGYTF
TRBV18	NA	TRBJ2-7	NA	TGTGCCAGCTCACCGTTAGCTACATCGGACTACGAGCAGTACTTC	CASSPLATSDYEQYF
TRBV18	TRBD2	TRBJ2-1	NA	TGTGCCAGCTCACCACCGGGGTTAGCGGGGGGATGGAGCTCCTACAATGAGCAGTTCTTC	CASSPPGLAGGWSSYNEQFF
TRBV28	TRBD1	TRBJ1-2	NA	TGTGCCAGCAGGACAGGGGCTGGGGGGGGAGGCTACACCTTC	CASRTGAGGGGYTF
TRBV18	NA	TRBJ2-5	NA	TGTGCCAGCTCACTCCAGGGTAAGAGCGTCCAAGAGACCCAGTACTTC	CASSLQGKSVQETQYF
TRBV30	TRBD2	TRBJ2-5	once	TGTGCCTGGAGTGTACTCGGGGGGTCGAGAGAGACCCAGTACTTC	CAWSVLGGSRETQYF
TRBV19	TRBD1	TRBJ2-1	NA	TGTGCCAGTAAATTCCTCGGGACAGGGGTCAATGAGCAGTTCTTC	CASKFLGTGVNEQFF
TRBV6-5	NA	TRBJ2-7	once	TGTGCCAGCAGGTACAGGAGGGAAACACCCTACGAGCAGTACTTC	CASRYRRETPYEQYF
TRBV5-1	NA	TRBJ2-3	NA	TGCGCCAGCAGCTTGCAGGGACTTCCTAGCACAGATACGCAGTATTTT	CASSLQGLPSTDTQYF
TRBV9	TRBD2	TRBJ2-1	NA	TGTGCCAGCAGCGTTCAGGCTAGCGGGAGGGCCTATGAGCAGTTCTTC	CASSVQASGRAYEQFF
TRBV11-3	NA	TRBJ1-3	NA	TGTGCCAGCAGCGAATCCCGGTCAAACACCATATATTTT	CASSESRSNTIYF
TRBV19	NA	TRBJ2-1	NA	TGTGCCAGTAGTATTTTGGGGGGAGTTTGGCCCCGTATGCAGTTCTTC	CASSILGGVWPRMQFF
TRBV30	TRBD2	TRBJ2-1	NA	TGTGCCTGGCGGCGGGAGGTGTATGAGCAGTTCTTC	CAWRREVYEQFF
TRBV19	NA	TRBJ1-6	NA	TGTGCCAGTAGACAGGGAAATAGCTATAATTCACCCCTCCACTTT	CASRQGNSYNSPLHF
TRBV6-5	TRBD1	TRBJ1-1	NA	TGTGCCAGCAGTTACCCAGGACAGGGGATGAACACTGAAGCTTTCTTT	CASSYPGQGMNTEAFF
TRBV5-1	TRBD2	TRBJ2-1	once	TGCGCCAGCAGCTATAGCGGGGGGGCCCTCTACAATGAGCAGTTCTTC	CASSYSGGALYNEQFF
TRBV7-9	TRBD1	TRBJ1-1	NA	TGTGCCAGCAACGGGGACAGGGGTCCCACTGAAGCTTTCTTT	CASNGDRGPTEAFF
TRBV7-2	NA	TRBJ1-1	NA	TGTGCCAGCAGCTTACCAACCGGGACACACACTGAAGCTTTCTTT	CASSLPTGTHTEAFF
TRBV4-2	TRBD2	TRBJ2-2	NA	TGTGCCAGCAGCCAAGATTGGGGGGGGACCGGGGAGCTGTTTTTT	CASSQDWGGTGELFF
TRBV11-2	NA	TRBJ2-7	NA	TGTGCCAGCAGCCGCACGACAGGTGACTCCTACGAGCAGTACTTC	CASSRTTGDSYEQYF
TRBV4-3	TRBD2	TRBJ2-5	NA	TGCGCCAGCAGCCAGAGGGGACTAGCAGGGGAGACCCAGTACTTC	CASSQRGLAGETQYF
TRBV7-2	NA	TRBJ1-1	NA	TGTGCCGAGGTCCGGAACACTGAAGCTTTCTTT	CAEVRNTEAFF
TRBV20-1	NA	TRBJ1-2	once	TGCAGTGCTCCCCGGACAGCTGGCTACACCTTC	CSAPRTAGYTF
TRBV7-8	NA	TRBJ1-1	NA	TGTGCCAGCAGCTTAGAACCGGGGATGGGGACTGAAGCTTTCTTT	CASSLEPGMGTEAFF
TRBV11-1	TRBD2	TRBJ2-3	NA	TGTGCCAGCAGCTTTAGCGGGTCCCCTGAGGATACGCAGTATTTT	CASSFSGSPEDTQYF
TRBV6-1	NA	TRBJ1-4	NA	TGTGCCAGCAGTGAAGACCGGGGTATTGCTAATGAAAAACTGTTTTTT	CASSEDRGIANEKLFF
TRBV4-1	NA	TRBJ2-7	NA	TGCGCCAGCAGCCCTTCTGGAGGTTACGAGCAGTACTTC	CASSPSGGYEQYF